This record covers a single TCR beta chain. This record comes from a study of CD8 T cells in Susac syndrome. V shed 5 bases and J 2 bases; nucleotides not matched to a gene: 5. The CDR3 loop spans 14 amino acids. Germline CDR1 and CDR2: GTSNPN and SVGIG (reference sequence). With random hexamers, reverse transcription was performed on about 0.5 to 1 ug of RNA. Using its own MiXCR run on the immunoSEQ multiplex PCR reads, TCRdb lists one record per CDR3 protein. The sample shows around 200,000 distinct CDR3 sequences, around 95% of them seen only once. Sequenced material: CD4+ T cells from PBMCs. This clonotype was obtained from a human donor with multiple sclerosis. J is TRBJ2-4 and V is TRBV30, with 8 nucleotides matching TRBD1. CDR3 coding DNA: TGTGCCTGGGAGGACAGGGCGACCAAAAACATTCAGTACTTC. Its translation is CAWEDRATKNIQYF.